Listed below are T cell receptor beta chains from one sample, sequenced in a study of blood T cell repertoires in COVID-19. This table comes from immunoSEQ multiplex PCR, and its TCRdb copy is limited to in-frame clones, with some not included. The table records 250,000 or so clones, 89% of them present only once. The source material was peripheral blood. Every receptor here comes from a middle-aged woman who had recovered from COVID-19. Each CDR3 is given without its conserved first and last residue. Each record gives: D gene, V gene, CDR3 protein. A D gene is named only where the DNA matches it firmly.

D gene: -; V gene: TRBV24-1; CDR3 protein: ATSDTANSGANVLT
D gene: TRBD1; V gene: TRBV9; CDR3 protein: ASRDSLSGGYT
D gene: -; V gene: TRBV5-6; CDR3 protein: ASSPRRQDNTGELF
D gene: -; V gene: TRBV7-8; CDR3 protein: ASSQTRAGETQY
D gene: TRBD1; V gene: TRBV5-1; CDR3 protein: ASRGGPANYGYT
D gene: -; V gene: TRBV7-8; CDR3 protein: ASSLVRGSPYGYT
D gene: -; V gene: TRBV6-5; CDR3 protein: ASRLTGSNAGELF
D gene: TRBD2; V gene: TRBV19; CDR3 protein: ASSEGGGELF
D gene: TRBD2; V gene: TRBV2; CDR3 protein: ASSSLAGLYTDTQY
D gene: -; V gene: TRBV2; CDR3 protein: ASMGEVNTEAF
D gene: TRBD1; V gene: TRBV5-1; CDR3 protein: ASSLALPGTVSYT
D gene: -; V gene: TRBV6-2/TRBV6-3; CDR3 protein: ASSRGDAGYT
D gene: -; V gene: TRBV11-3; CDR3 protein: ASSLSQGDQPQH
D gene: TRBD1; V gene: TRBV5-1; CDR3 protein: ASSLGQGANLFNEQF
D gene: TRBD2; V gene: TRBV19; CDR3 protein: ASSILAGVGNEQF
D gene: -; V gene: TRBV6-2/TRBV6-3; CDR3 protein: ASSLQENGYT
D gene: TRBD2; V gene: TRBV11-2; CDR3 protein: ASSFGTSWTGELF
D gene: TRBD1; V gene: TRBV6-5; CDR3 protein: ASTRDRGSPLH
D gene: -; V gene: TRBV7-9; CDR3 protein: ASSLYYNEQF
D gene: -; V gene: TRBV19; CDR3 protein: ASSTWGGNSPLH
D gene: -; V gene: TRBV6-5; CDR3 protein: ASSRVSNTEAF
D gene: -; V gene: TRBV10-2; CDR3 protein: ASSTGQETQY
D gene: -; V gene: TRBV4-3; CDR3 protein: ASSQDTGRRQPQH
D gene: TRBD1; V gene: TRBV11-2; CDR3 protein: ASSLRGQNTEAF
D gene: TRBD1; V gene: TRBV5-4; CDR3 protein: ASSLSWALAGGETQY
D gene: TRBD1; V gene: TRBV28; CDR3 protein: ASTPGQGNEQY
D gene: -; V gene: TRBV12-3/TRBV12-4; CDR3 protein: ASSHRDSTEAF
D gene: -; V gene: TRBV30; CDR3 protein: AWSPLQGSPLH
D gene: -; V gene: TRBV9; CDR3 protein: ASSVEEGSSYNSPLH
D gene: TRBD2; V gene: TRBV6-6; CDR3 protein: ASTSGQRGGETQY
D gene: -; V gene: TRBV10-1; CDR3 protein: ASSLRGDGELF
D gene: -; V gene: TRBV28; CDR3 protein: ASSLAGITNEKLF
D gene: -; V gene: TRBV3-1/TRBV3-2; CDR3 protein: ASSPRFWPGELF
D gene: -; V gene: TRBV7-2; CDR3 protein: ASCSSQGTEQF
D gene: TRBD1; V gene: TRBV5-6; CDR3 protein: ASSLARQGANYGYT
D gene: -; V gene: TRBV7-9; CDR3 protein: ASSLASVFGGVNEQF
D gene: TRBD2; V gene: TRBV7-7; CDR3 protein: ASSLSPSGRETQY
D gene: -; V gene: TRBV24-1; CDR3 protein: ATGPLGAQY
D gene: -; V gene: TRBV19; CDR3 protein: ASSIDPRNTEAF
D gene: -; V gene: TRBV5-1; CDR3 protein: ASSLVQGGSGYT
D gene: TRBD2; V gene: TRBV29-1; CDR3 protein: SVHSGGYNEQF
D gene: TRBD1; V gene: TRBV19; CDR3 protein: ASSIRDSSIEQF
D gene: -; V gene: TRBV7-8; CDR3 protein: ASIPGGGGEKLF
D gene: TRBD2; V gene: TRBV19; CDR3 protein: ASMASGRKNIQY
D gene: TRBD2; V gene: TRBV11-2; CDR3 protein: ASSLGSLASNTGELF
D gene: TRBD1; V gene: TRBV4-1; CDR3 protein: ASSQETGGADTNTIY
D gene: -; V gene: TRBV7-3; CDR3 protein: ASSLNGLAVADTQY
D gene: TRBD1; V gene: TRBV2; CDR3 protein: ASSERQGGAPLH
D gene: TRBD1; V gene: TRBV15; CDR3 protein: ATRRDSINYGYT
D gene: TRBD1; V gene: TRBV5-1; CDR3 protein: ASSLIGYETGVETQY
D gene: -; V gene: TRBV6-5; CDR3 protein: ASNRDNSYNSPLH
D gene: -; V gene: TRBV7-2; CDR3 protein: ASSPHRPRAARGNTIY
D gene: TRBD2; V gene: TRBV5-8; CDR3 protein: ASSTSPTSVETQY
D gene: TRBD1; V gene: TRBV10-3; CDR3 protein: AISASGTGSHNEQF
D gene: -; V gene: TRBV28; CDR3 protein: AINQPSENTDTQY
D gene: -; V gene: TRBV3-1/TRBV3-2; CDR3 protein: ASSLQGIEAF
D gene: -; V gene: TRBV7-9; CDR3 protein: ASSSHGGFVGYT
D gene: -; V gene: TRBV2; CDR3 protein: ASSVDRQETQY